The present T cell receptor beta chain was sequenced within a study of blood T cell repertoires in COVID-19. Study overall: COVID-19 samples, acute and convalescent, were from the United States, Italy and Spain.

Germline loops: CDR1 LNHDA, CDR2 SQIVND (reference sequence). The CDR3 consists of 11 residues. With 5 bases clipped from V and 12 bases from J, the junction kept 7 bases outside the gene matches. Authors' methods: Amplification of reference gene primers provided the estimated nucleated cell counts. Profiled with immunoSEQ multiplex PCR; TCRdb holds only in-frame clones, not every one. That table furnishes V, J and clone size, whereas the DNA furnished D and trimming. Of a few hundred thousand clones in the sample, about 83% were seen once. This TCR came from a woman under 40 with COVID-19, enrolled during active disease. What was sequenced was peripheral blood. The rearrangement joins TRBV19 to TRBJ2-7; 7 bases line up with TRBD1. The CDR3 DNA reads as TGTGCCAGTAGTGAAGGGACAGCCCTGTACTTC. This translates into CASSEGTALYF.